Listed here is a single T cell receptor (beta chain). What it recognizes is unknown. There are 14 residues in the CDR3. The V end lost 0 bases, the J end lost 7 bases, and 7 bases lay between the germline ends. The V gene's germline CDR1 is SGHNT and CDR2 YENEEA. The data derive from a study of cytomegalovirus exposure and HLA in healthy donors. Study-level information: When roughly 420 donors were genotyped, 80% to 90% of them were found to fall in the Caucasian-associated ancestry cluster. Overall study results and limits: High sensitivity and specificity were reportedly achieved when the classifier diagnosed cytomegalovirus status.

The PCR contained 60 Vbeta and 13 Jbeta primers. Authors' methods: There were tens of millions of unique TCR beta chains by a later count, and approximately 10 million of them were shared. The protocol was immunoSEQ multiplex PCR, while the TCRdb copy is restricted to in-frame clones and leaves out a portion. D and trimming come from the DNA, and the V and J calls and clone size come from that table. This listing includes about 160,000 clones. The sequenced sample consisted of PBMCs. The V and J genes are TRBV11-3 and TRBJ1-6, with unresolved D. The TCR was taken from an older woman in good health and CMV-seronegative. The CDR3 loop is CASSLDSVNSPLHF. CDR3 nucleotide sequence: TGTGCCAGCAGCTTAGACAGCGTCAATTCACCCCTCCACTTT.